This T cell receptor (beta chain) was found in a study of PD-1 blockade in classical Hodgkin lymphoma. Study-wide background: The nivolumab dose that patients received was 3 mg/kg, given intravenously every 2 weeks. Study results and limitations: Repertoire differences have undefined causes, possibly disease activity or prior therapy. Newly diagnosed patients reportedly had lower baseline TCR diversity than healthy donors. There was a significant rise in CD4+ TCR diversity by C4D1, with no such rise for CD8+.

Measured with immunoSEQ multiplex PCR; TCRdb has only the in-frame clones, and not every one. The sample records almost 100,000 clones, about nine tenths being singletons. Every single patient, without exception, relapsed after autologous stem cell transplantation, and brentuximab vedotin exposure varied. Details on this clone: Its cognate antigen is unknown.

Looked up from germline, CDR1 is ENHRY and CDR2 is SYGVKD. This CDR3 has 17 residues. The ends lost 6 bases at V and 1 base at J; junction bases unmatched: 8. The sample was peripheral blood mononuclear cells (PBMCs), taken at baseline. The TCR sequence derives from a human donor with classical Hodgkin lymphoma. The chain employs TRBV10-3 and TRBJ2-7; 14 nucleotides align to TRBD2. The CDR3 region has the DNA TGTGCCATCAGAGGGGGGACTAGCGGGAGAGAATCCTACGAGCAGTACTTC. It translates to CAIRGGTSGRESYEQYF.